Described below is a single T cell receptor (beta chain) sequence and its context. These data come from a study of blood T cell repertoires in COVID-19. The wider study: Whether acute or convalescent, the COVID-19 samples came from the United States, Italy and Spain. PBMCs, B-cell-depleted T cells, or T cells were the source of the cDNA or gDNA that made up the material.

Germline CDR1 is SGHAT and CDR2 is FQNNGV. Trimming stripped 0 bases from V and 4 bases from J, with 10 bases between. The CDR3 is 15 amino acids. Original processing notes: For nucleated cells, counts were estimated from reference gene primer amplification. TCRdb's copy holds only in-frame clones and misses some; the assay was immunoSEQ multiplex PCR. V, J and clone size derive from that table, while D and trimming were established from the DNA sequence. The table shows under 140,000 clones, with 88% occurring only once. Source material: peripheral blood. V gene TRBV11-2 combines with J gene TRBJ1-3; D is unresolved. This sequence originates from a woman between 50 and 59 years old with acute or convalescent COVID-19. CDR3 sequence reads: CASSLDSDTGNTIYF. The CDR3 DNA follows: TGTGCCAGCAGCTTAGATTCCGACACGGGAAACACCATATATTTT.